These 13 T cell receptor beta chains came from one sample sequenced in a study of blood T cells in healthy people across ages. Then a second PCR, running about 6 to 12 cycles, was carried out with a sample-barcoded 5' primer and a J-beta primer mix. TCRdb processed the 5' RACE reads anew with MiXCR; each CDR3 protein has one entry. Of 750,000 to 950,000 distinct CDR3 sequences detected, roughly 28% appear once; the ten largest clones hold approximately 10%. This sample was also put to use in a study of T cells of mothers and their children.

The sample taken for sequencing was blood. The source is a woman aged 40 to 50 in good health.

This clonotype turned up a few times. This sequence joins TRBV5-1 and TRBJ1-2; D is perhaps TRBD1 (6 bases). CDR3 size: 14 residues. The germline V gene has CDR1 SGHRS and CDR2 YFSETQ. V shed 3 bases and J shed 4 bases, with 13 bases lying between them. CDR3 residues: CASSWGHLTYGYTF. Written as DNA, the CDR3 is TGCGCCAGCAGCTGGGGACACCTTACCTATGGCTACACCTTC.

This clonotype was counted between two and nine times. The J gene is TRBJ2-3, the V gene TRBV3-1, with D possibly matching TRBD2 (7 bases). The CDR3 length is 15 residues. Per germline, CDR1 LGHDT and CDR2 YNNKEL (reference sequence). With 0 bases removed from V and 2 bases from J, the gap between germline ends came to 9 bases. CDR3 amino acids: CASSQEAGATDTQYF. In nucleotides, the CDR3 is TGTGCCAGCAGCCAAGAGGCGGGGGCCACAGATACGCAGTATTTT.

Only a few counts were recorded for this clonotype. This CDR3 is CASSFLTGSYNEQFF. Here the CDR3 DNA reads TGTGCCAGCAGCTTTTTGACAGGGTCCTACAATGAGCAGTTCTTC. This sequence joins TRBV5-5 and TRBJ2-1, with 7 bases identical to TRBD1. Germline CDR1 and CDR2: SGHKS and YYEKEE (reference sequence). Trimming removed 2 bases from V and 1 base from J; junction bases left unmatched: 3. The CDR3 is made up of 15 amino acids.

The chain couples TRBV6-2 or TRBV6-3 to TRBJ1-1; D is perhaps TRBD1 (5 bases). The ends were cut back, 0 bases at V and 0 bases at J, with 23 bases in the middle. CDR3 size: 20 residues. Germline V CDR1 and CDR2: MNHEY, SVGEGT. The CDR3 sequence is CASSYSPNAIQVRLNTEAFF. DNA of the CDR3: TGTGCCAGCAGTTACTCCCCAAACGCTATACAGGTCAGGTTGAACACTGAAGCTTTCTTT.

This clonotype was found many times. The chain combines TRBV7-9 with TRBJ1-1, with D possibly matching TRBD1 (5 bases). The germline CDR1 and CDR2 sequences are SEHNR and FQNEAQ (reference sequence). The CDR3 spans 14 residues. With 3 bases removed from V and 3 bases from J, the gap between germline ends came to 11 bases. The CDR3 sequence is CASSLAGQDTEAFF. The DNA of the CDR3 is TGTGCCAGCAGCTTGGCGGGGCAGGACACTGAAGCTTTCTTT.

A single count supports this clonotype. The V gene is TRBV7-3, the J gene TRBJ2-5, with a tentative D call TRBD1 (6 bases). CDR1 and CDR2 (germline): SGHTA, FQGTGA. Trimming removed 5 bases at V and 5 bases at J, with 15 bases between. The CDR3 is 14 residues long. The CDR3 DNA reads TGTGCCAGCAGCCCGAGGGGGATGGGGGAGACCCAGTACTTC. Protein product: CASSPRGMGETQYF.

CDR3 in DNA: TGTGCCAGCAGTTACCGGACTAGCTACGAGCAGTACTTC. Translating it yields CASSYRTSYEQYF. This chain links TRBV28 with TRBJ2-7; 7 bases align to TRBD2. CDR3 length equals 13 residues. Germline V gene data show CDR1 as MDHEN and CDR2 as SYDVKM. Germline trimming cut 4 bases from V and 3 bases from J; bases unmatched to any gene: 3. The complete variable domain, with remaining parts taken from reference TRBV28 and TRBJ2-7, reads DVKVTQSSRYLVKRTGEKVFLECVQDMDHENMFWYRQDPGLGLRLIYFSYDVKMKEKGDIPEGYSVSREKKERFSLILESASTNQTSMYLCASSYRTSYEQYFGPGTRLTVT.

Turning to this clonotype: The germline gene is not matched at one end of the junction; a read error may be the cause. This chain joins TRBV4-1 and TRBJ2-3; D perhaps matches TRBD2 (6 bases). Germline values: CDR1 MGHRA, CDR2 YSYEKL. This CDR3 is 18 amino acids long. In nucleotides, the CDR3 is TGCGCCAGCAGCCGGATACCCTGGTCAATTACTAGCACAGATACGCGGTATTTT. Its protein product is CASSRIPWSITSTDTRYF.

This clonotype was picked up many times. The chain carries TRBV28 and TRBJ2-1, with TRBD2 matching over 9 bases. The CDR3 totals 18 residues. Unmatched junction bases numbered 13, after V lost 1 base and J lost 6 bases. CDR1 is MDHEN, CDR2 SYDVKM, per germline. This CDR3 is CASSLFFVIGGGANEQFF. The CDR3 DNA is TGTGCCAGCAGTTTATTTTTTGTAATAGGCGGGGGGGCCAATGAGCAGTTCTTC.

This sequence joins TRBV12-3 or TRBV12-4 and TRBJ2-7, with 7 positions matching TRBD2. The CDR3 extends over 14 amino acids. The trim removed 8 bases at V and 2 bases at J, leaving 9 bases unmatched. The CDR3 loop reads CASGFSGPAYEQYF. DNA of the CDR3: TGTGCCAGCGGCTTTAGCGGGCCGGCCTACGAGCAGTACTTC.

This clonotype was picked up many times. The chain uses TRBV7-2 and TRBJ2-7; 10 bases align to TRBD1. V lost 5 bases to trimming and J lost 6 bases; unmatched junction nucleotides: 7. This CDR3 is built from 14 residues. CDR1 and CDR2 (germline): SGHTA, FQGNSA. CDR3 bases: TGTGCCAGCAGCCAGGGACAGGGGTTGTTCGAGCAGTACTTC. Its protein product is CASSQGQGLFEQYF.

The table lists this clonotype with a few counts. V gene TRBV28 combines with J gene TRBJ2-5, with TRBD2 matching over 9 bases. The CDR3 covers 16 residues. The germline V gene encodes CDR1 MDHEN and CDR2 SYDVKM. Unmatched junction bases numbered 8, after V lost 4 bases and J lost 2 bases. DNA of the CDR3: TGTGCCAGCAGTTCCGCAGCGGGGGGCGGTCAAGAGACCCAGTACTTC. Its protein product is CASSSAAGGGQETQYF.

Comment on this clonotype: A much larger clone lies one base from this, so it may be a read error. The V and J genes are TRBV7-3 and TRBJ1-2, with D perhaps TRBD1 (5 bases). Looked up from germline, CDR1 is SGHTA and CDR2 is FQGTGA. V was shortened by 6 bases and J by 10 bases, with 27 bases between the two germline ends. The CDR3 runs 16 residues. CDR3 region: CASRKDIGQGFDDYTF. The CDR3 DNA reads TGTGCCAGCAGGAAGGATATCGGCCAGGGATTTGATGACTACACCTTC.